The present T cell receptor beta chain was sequenced within a study of cytomegalovirus exposure and HLA in healthy donors. Study results and limitations: Some V segments, including TRBV6-2 and TRBV6-3, were excluded as indistinguishable.

This CDR3 has 17 residues. J was trimmed by 4 bases and V by 1 base; bases with no gene match: 4. Germline assignment: CDR1 SEHNR and CDR2 FQNEAQ (reference sequence). Both 60 Vbeta primers and 13 Jbeta primers went into the PCR. Clones were sequenced by immunoSEQ multiplex PCR, and TCRdb holds only the in-frame ones, with some missing. The sample carries 75,000 to 100,000 clones, approximately 7.1% recorded once. A note on this clone: Its antigen is not known.

This TCR was sampled from a man between 45 and 60 years old in good health and CMV-seronegative. Sequenced: PBMCs. V is TRBV7-9 and J is TRBJ2-1; 13 bases fit TRBD2. The CDR3 spells CASSLGGLAGMYNEQFF. In DNA form, the CDR3 reads TGTGCCAGCAGCTTAGGGGGACTAGCGGGAATGTACAATGAGCAGTTCTTC.